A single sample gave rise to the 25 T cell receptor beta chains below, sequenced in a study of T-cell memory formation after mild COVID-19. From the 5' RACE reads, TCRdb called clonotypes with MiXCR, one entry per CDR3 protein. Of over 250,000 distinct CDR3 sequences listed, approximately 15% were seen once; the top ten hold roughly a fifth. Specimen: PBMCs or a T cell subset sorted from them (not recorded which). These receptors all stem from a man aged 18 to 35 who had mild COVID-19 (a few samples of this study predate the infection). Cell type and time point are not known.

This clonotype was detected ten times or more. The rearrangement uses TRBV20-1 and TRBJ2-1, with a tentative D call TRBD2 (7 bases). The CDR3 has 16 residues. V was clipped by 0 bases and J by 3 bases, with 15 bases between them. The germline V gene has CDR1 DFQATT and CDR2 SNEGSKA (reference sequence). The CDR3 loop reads CSARDPAGAVYNEQFF. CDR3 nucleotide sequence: TGCAGTGCTAGAGATCCCGCGGGGGCGGTCTACAATGAGCAGTTCTTC.

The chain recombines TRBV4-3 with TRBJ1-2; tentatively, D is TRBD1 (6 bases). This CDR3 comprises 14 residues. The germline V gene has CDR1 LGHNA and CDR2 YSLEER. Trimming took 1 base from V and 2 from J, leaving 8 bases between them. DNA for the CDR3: TGCGCCAGCAGCCAAGTTGGACAGAACTATGGCTACACCTTC. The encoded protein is CASSQVGQNYGYTF.

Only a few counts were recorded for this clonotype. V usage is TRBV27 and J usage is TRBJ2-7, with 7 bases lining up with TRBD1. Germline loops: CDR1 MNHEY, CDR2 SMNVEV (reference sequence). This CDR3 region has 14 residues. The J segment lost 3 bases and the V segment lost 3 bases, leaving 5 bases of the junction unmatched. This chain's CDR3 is CASSLTGFLYEQYF. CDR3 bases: TGTGCCAGCAGTTTGACAGGGTTCCTCTACGAGCAGTACTTC.

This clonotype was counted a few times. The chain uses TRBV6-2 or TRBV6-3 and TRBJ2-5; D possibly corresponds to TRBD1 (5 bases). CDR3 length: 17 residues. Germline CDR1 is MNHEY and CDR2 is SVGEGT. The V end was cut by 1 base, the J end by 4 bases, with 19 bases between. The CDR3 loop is CASSYFPGQGKAETQYF. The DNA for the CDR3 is TGTGCCAGCAGTTACTTCCCCGGCCAGGGAAAGGCAGAGACCCAGTACTTC.

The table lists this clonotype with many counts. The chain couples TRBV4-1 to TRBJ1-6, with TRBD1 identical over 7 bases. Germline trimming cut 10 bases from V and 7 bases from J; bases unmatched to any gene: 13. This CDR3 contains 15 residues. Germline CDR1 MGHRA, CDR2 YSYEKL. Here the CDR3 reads CATRQGGGINSPLHF. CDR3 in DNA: TGCGCCACCCGACAGGGAGGGGGGATAAATTCACCCCTCCACTTT.

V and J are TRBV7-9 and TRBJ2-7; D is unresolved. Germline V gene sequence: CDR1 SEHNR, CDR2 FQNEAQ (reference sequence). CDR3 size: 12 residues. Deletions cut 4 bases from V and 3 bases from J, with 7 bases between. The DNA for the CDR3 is TGTGCCAGCAGCTCCGACAACTACGAGCAGTACGTC. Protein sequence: CASSSDNYEQYV.

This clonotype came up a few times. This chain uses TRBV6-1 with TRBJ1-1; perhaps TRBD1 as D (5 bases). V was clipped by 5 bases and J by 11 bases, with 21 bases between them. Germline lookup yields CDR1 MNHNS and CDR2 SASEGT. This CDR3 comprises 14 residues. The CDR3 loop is CASSLRDAQQPAFF. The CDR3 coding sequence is TGTGCCAGCAGTCTCAGGGACGCTCAGCAACCGGCTTTCTTT.

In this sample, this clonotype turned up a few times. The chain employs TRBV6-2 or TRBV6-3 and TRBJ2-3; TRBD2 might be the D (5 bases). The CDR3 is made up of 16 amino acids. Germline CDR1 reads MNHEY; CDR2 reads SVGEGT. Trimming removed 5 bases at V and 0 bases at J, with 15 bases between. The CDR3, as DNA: TGTGCCAGCAGTCACCCTTCCCGGGGTAGCACAGATACGCAGTATTTT. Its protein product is CASSHPSRGSTDTQYF.

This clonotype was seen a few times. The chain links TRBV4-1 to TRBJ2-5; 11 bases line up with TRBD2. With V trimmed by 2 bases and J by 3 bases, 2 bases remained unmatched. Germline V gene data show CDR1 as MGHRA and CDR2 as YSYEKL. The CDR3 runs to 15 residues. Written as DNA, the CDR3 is TGCGCCAGCAGCCAACTGACTAGCGGGGAAGAGACCCAGTACTTC. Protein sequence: CASSQLTSGEETQYF.

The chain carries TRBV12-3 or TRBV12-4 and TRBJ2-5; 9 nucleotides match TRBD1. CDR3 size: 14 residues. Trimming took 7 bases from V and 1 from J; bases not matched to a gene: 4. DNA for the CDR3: TGTGCCAGCACCCAGGGACAGGGCCAAGAGACCCAGTACTTC. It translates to CASTQGQGQETQYF.

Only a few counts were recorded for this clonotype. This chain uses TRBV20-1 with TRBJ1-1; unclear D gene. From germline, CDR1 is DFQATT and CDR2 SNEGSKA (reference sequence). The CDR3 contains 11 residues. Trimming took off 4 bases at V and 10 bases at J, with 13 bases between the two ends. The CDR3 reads CSATTTTRAFF. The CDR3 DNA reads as TGCAGTGCTACCACAACCACACGAGCTTTCTTT.

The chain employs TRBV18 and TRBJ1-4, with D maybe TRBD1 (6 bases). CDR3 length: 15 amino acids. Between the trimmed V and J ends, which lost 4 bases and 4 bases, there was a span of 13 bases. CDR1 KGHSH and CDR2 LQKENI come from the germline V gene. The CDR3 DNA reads TGTGCCAGCTCACTCTTGGACAGTTTTAATGAAAAACTGTTTTTT. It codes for CASSLLDSFNEKLFF.

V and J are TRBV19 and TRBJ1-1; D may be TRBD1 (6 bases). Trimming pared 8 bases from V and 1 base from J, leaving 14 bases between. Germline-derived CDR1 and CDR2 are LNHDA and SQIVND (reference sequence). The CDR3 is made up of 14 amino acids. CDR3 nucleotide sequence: TGTGCCAGTGGGTACAGGGTGGAGAACACTGAAGCTTTCTTT. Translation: CASGYRVENTEAFF.

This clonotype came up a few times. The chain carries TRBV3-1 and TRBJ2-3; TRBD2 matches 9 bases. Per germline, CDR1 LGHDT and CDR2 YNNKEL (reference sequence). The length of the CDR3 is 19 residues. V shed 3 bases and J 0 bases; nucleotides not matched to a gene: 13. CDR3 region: CASSHYAPAGGQSTDTQYF. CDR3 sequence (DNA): TGTGCCAGCAGCCACTACGCCCCAGCGGGGGGCCAAAGCACAGATACGCAGTATTTT.

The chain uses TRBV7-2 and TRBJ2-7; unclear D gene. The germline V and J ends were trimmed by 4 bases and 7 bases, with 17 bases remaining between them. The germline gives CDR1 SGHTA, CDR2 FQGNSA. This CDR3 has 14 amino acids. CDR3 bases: TGTGCCAGCAGCTCAGCTCCCGGCCCACGGGAGCAGTACGTC. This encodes CASSSAPGPREQYV.

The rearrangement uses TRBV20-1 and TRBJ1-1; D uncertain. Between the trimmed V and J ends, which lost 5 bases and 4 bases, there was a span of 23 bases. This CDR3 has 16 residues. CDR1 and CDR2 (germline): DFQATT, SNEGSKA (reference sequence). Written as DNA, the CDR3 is TGCAGTGCTCGACGGGAATTGGCCGCGATGTCCACTGAAGCTTTCTTT. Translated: CSARRELAAMSTEAFF.

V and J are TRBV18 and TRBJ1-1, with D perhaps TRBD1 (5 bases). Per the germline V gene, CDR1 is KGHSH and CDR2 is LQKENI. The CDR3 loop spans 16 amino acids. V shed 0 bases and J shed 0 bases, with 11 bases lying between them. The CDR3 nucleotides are TGTGCCAGCTCACCACCCAGGACATACATGAACACTGAAGCTTTCTTT. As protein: CASSPPRTYMNTEAFF.

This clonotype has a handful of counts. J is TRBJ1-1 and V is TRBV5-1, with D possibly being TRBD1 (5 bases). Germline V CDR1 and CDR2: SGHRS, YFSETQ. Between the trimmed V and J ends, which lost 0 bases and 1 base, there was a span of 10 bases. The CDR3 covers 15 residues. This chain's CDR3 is CASSLAPTANTEAFF. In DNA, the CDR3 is TGCGCCAGCAGCTTGGCTCCGACAGCGAACACTGAAGCTTTCTTT.

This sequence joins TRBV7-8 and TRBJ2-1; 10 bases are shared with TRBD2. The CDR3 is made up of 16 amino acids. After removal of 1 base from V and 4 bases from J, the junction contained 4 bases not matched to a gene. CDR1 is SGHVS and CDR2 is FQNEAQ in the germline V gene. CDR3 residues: CASSLDSSGGYNEQFF. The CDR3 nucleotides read TGTGCCAGCAGCTTAGATTCTAGCGGGGGATACAATGAGCAGTTCTTC.

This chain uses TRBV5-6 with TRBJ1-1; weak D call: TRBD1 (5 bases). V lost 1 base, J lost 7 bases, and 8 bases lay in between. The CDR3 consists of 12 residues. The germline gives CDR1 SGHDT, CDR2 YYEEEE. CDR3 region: CASSLMGDEAFF. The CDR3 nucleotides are TGTGCCAGCAGCTTGATGGGGGATGAAGCTTTCTTT.

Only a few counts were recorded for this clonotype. The CDR3 is CASRDYVYEQYF. The DNA of the CDR3 is TGTGCCAGCAGGGACTACGTCTACGAGCAGTACTTC. V and J are TRBV6-2 or TRBV6-3 and TRBJ2-7; weak D call: TRBD2 (6 bases). V was clipped by 6 bases and J by 3 bases, with 9 bases between them. Germline CDR1 is MNHEY and CDR2 is SVGEGT. The CDR3 runs to 12 residues.

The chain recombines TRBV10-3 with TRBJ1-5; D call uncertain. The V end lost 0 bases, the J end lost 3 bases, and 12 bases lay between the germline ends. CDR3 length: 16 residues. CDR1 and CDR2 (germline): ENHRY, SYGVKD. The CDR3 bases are TGTGCCATCAGTGAGTCGAAGCTATCCCCCAATCAGCCCCAGCATTTT. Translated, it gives CAISESKLSPNQPQHF.

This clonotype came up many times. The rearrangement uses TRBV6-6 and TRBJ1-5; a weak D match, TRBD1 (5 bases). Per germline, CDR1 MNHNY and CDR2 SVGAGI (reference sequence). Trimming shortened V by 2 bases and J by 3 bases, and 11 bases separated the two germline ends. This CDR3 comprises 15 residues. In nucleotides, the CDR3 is TGTGCCAGCAGTTACGGGGGGGTAAACAATCAGCCCCAGCATTTT. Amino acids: CASSYGGVNNQPQHF.

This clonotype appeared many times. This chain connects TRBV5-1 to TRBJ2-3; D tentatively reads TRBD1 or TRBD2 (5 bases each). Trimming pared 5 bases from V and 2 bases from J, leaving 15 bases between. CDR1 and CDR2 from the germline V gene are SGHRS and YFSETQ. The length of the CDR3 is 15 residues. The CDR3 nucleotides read TGCGCCAGCAGGGAAGGGACCTCGCACACAGATACGCAGTATTTT. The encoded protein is CASREGTSHTDTQYF.

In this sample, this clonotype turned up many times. The CDR3 nucleotides read TGTGCCAGCAGTGTCAGGGTAGGGGACACTGAAGCTTTCTTT. This gives the protein CASSVRVGDTEAFF. The rearrangement joins TRBV6-4 to TRBJ1-1, with a possible D match to TRBD1 (5 bases). The V end lost 4 bases, the J end lost 3 bases, and 12 bases lay between the germline ends. The CDR3 runs 14 residues. The germline gives CDR1 MRHNA, CDR2 SNTAGT.